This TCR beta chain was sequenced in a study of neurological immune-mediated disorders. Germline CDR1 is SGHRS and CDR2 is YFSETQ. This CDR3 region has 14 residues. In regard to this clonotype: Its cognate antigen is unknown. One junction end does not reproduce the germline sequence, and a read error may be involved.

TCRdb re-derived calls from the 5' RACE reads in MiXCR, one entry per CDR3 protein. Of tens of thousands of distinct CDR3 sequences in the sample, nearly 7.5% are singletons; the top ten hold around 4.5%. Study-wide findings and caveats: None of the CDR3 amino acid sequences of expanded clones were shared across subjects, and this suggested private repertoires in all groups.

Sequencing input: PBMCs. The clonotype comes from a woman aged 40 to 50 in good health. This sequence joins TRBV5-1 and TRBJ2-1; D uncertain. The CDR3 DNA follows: TGCGCCATCAGCTCCCGGACCTACAACAATGAGCAGTTCTTC. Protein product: CAISSRTYNNEQFF.